The entry that follows covers one TCR beta chain sequence. The antigen is not known. These data come from a study of Ad26.COV2.S vaccination and SARS-CoV-2 variants. Study-level background: Ad26.COV2.S arm of COV1001 included the donor. The vaccine Ad26.COV2.S was put into the muscle once, or twice with 56 days between.

Study results and limitations: Measurements of TCR breadth and depth may have given underestimates of the total T cell responses.

Treatment: 19 received Ad26.COV2.S at low or high dose, single or two shots; 5 received placebo; per-sample allocation not given. Collection of the samples took place on day 63 after the first injection of vaccine or placebo. Repertoires were generated with immunoSEQ multiplex PCR, while TCRdb's copy carries only in-frame clones and drops some. The sample consists of approximately 350,000 clones, about nine tenths of them appearing once. The CDR3 covers 16 residues. The V and J ends lost 9 bases and 3 bases respectively, with 19 bases between them. Per the germline V gene, CDR1 is KGHDR and CDR2 is SFDVKD.

The starting material was peripheral blood, obtained in a trial of Ad26.COV2.S vaccine versus placebo. The sequence came from a person aged 18-65 years who received the Ad26.COV2.S COVID-19 vaccine or a placebo. V and J are TRBV24-1 and TRBJ2-2; perhaps TRBD1 as D (6 bases). The CDR3 DNA reads TGTGCCACCCCAGACAGGTCCCCTGGGGACACCGGGGAGCTGTTTTTT. It codes for CATPDRSPGDTGELFF.